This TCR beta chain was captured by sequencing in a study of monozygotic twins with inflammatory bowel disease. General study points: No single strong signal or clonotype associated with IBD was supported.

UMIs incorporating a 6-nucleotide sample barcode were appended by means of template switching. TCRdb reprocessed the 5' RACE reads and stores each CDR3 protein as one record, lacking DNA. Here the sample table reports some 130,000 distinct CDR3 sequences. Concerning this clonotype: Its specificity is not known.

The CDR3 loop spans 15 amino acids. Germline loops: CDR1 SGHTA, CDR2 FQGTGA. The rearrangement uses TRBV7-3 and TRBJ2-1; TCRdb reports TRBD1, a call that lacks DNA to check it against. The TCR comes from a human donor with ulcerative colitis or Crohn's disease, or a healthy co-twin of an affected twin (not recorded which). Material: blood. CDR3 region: CASSPQRGAYNEQFF.